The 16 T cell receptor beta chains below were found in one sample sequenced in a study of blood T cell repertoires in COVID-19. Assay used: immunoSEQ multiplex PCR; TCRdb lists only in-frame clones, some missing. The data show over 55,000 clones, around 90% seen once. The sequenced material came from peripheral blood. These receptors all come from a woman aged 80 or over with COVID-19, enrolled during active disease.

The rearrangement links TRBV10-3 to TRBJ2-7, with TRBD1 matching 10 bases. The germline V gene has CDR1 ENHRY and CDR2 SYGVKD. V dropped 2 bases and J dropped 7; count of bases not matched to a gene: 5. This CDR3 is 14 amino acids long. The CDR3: CAISERQGASEQYF. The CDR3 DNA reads TGTGCCATCAGTGAGAGACAGGGGGCGAGTGAGCAGTACTTC.

The CDR3 nucleotides are TGTGCCAGCAGCCAAGAACAAGAGCAGTTCTTC. Translated: CASSQEQEQFF. This chain connects TRBV14 to TRBJ2-1, with unresolved D. V lost 0 bases, J lost 10 bases, and 4 bases lay in between. This CDR3 contains 11 residues. Germline CDR1 is SGHDN and CDR2 is FVKESK.

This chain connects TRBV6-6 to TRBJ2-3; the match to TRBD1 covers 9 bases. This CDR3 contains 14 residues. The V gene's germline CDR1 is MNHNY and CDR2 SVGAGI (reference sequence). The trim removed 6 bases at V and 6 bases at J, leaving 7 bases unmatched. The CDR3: CASRGQGPLDTQYF. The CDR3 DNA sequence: TGTGCCAGCAGGGGACAGGGCCCCCTGGATACGCAGTATTTT.

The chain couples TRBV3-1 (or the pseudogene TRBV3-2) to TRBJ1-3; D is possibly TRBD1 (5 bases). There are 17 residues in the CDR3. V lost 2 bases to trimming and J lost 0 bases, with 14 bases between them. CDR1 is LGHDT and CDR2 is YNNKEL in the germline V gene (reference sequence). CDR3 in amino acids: CASSQPTTANSGNTIYF. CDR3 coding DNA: TGTGCCAGCAGCCAACCTACGACAGCTAACTCTGGAAACACCATATATTTT.

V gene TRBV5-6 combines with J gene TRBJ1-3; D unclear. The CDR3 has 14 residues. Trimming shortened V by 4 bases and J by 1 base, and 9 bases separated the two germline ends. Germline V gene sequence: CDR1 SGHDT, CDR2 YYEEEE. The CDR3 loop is CASSAAGSGNTIYF. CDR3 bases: TGTGCCAGCAGCGCCGCGGGGTCTGGAAACACCATATATTTT.

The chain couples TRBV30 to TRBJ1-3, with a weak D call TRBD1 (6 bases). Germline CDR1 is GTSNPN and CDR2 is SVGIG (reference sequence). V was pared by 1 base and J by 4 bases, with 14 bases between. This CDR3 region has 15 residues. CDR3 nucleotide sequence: TGTGCCTGGAGTGACACAGGGCTATTAGGAAACACCATATATTTT. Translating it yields CAWSDTGLLGNTIYF.

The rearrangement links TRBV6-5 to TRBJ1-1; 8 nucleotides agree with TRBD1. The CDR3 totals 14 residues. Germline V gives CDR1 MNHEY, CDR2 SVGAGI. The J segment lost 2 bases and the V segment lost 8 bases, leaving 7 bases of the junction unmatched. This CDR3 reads CASGQGFFNTEAFF. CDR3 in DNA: TGTGCCAGCGGACAGGGATTTTTTAACACTGAAGCTTTCTTT.

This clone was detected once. CDR3 amino acids: CASGLVLGAAGYTF. The CDR3 DNA reads as TGTGCTAGTGGTTTGGTACTGGGGGCCGCTGGCTACACCTTC. This rearrangement joins TRBV12-5 to TRBJ1-2; the D gene is possibly TRBD1 (6 bases). Per the germline V gene, CDR1 is LGHNT and CDR2 is FRNRAP. The CDR3 length is 14 residues. V shed 0 bases and J shed 7 bases, with 12 bases lying between them. The variable domain in full, with the rest retrieved from reference TRBV12-5 and TRBJ1-2, is DARVTQTPRHKVTEMGQEVTMRCQPILGHNTVFWYRQTMMQGLELLAYFRNRAPLDDSGMPKDRFSAEMPDATLATLKIQPSEPRDSAVYFCASGLVLGAAGYTFGSGTRLTVV.

CDR3 DNA sequence: TGCAGCGTTGGGACCTGGGACAGCTATGGCTACACCTTC. It translates to CSVGTWDSYGYTF. This chain joins TRBV29-1 and TRBJ1-2; 7 nucleotides line up with TRBD1. There are 13 residues in the CDR3. Germline V gives CDR1 SQVTM, CDR2 ANQGSEA. Unmatched junction bases numbered 6, after V lost 4 bases and J lost 4 bases.

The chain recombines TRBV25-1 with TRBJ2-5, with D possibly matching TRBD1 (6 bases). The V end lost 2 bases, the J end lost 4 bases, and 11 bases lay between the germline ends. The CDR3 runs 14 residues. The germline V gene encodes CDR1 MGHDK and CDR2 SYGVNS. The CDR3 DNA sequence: TGTGCCAGCAGTGAACACAGGGTGGGAGAGACCCAGTACTTC. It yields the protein CASSEHRVGETQYF.

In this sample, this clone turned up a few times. The DNA for the CDR3 is TGCGCCAGCAGCTATGACAGGGGCTCCTACGAGCAGTACTTC. It encodes CASSYDRGSYEQYF. This sequence joins TRBV5-1 and TRBJ2-7; 8 positions agree with TRBD1. Germline V gene lookup returns CDR1 SGHRS and CDR2 YFSETQ. The CDR3 spans 14 residues. V shed 3 bases and J 0 bases; nucleotides not matched to a gene: 2.

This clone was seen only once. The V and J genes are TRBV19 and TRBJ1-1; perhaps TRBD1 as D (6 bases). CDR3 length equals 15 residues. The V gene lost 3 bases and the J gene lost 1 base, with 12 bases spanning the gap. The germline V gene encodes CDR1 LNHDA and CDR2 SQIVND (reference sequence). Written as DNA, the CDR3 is TGTGCCAGTAGTATGACAGGCGTCGGGAACACTGAAGCTTTCTTT. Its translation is CASSMTGVGNTEAFF. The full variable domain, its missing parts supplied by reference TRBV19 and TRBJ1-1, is DGGITQSPKYLFRKEGQNVTLSCEQNLNHDAMYWYRQDPGQGLRLIYYSQIVNDFQKGDIAEGYSVSREKKESFPLTVTSAQKNPTAFYLCASSMTGVGNTEAFFGQGTRLTVV.

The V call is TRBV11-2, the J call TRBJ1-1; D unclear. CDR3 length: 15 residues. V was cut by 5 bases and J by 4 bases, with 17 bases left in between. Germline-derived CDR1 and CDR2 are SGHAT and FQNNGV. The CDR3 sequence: CASSPLGKAGTEAFF. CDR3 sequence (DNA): TGTGCCAGCAGCCCTCTAGGCAAGGCGGGCACTGAAGCTTTCTTT.

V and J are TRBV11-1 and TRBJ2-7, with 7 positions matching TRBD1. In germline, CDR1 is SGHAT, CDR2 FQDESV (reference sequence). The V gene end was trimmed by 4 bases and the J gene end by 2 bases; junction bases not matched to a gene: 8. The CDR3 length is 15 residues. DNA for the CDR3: TGTGCCAGCAGCTCGAATCGACAGGGCCCCTACGAGCAGTACTTC. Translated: CASSSNRQGPYEQYF.

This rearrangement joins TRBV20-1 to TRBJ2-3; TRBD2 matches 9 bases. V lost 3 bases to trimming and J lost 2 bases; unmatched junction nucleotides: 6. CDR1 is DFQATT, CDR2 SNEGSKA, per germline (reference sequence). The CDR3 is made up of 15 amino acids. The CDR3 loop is CSASGLAGNTDTQYF. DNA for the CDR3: TGCAGTGCTAGTGGGCTAGCGGGGAACACAGATACGCAGTATTTT.

For the CDR3, the DNA is TGTGCCTGGAACCGACAGGGGTCGAATTCACCCCTCCACTTT. The encoded protein is CAWNRQGSNSPLHF. The chain links TRBV30 to TRBJ1-6; 8 bases align to TRBD1. CDR1 is GTSNPN, CDR2 SVGIG, per germline (reference sequence). The CDR3 runs 14 residues. V dropped 4 bases and J dropped 7; count of bases not matched to a gene: 6.